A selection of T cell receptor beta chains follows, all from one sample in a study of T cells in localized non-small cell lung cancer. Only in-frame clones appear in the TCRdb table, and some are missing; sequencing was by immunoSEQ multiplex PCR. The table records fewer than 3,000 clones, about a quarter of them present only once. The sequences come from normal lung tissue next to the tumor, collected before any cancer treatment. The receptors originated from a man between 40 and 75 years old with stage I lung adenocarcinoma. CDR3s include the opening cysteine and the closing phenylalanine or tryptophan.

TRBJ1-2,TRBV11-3,CASSLAGTGDSYGYTF
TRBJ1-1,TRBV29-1,CSVRIGARGGTEAFF
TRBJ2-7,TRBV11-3,CASSLGGDTYEQYF
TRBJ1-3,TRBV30,CAWSVHRGKADTIYF
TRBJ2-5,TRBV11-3,CASSSNDREETQYF
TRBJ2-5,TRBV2,CASSEYRGETQYF
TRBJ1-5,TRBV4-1,CASSQDGRGGSNQPQHF
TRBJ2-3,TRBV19,CASSRTGTTDTQYF
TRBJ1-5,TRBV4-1,CASSQDGAVNQPQHF
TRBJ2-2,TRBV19,CASNQGAGELFF
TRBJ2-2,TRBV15,CATSRDKGGTGELFF
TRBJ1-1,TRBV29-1,CSVGPPRAFVTEAFF